The rows below give T cell receptor beta chains drawn from one sample of a study of radiation and T cells in renal cell carcinoma. The repertoire was sequenced with immunoSEQ multiplex PCR; TCRdb's copy has only in-frame clones and lacks some. The sample has about 170,000 clones; less than 90% are singletons. The starting material was blood, obtained from a patient whose treatment included radiotherapy and nephrectomy. Every receptor here comes from a woman aged 45-60 years with renal cell carcinoma. Each CDR3 is given without its conserved first and last residue. Each record gives: V gene, J gene, CDR3 protein.

TRBV29-1,TRBJ2-7,SVAGTSSYEQY
TRBV5-1,TRBJ2-5,ASSKSDSQETQY
TRBV19,TRBJ1-5,ASSLRNQPQH
TRBV30,TRBJ2-7,ARDRGNEQY
TRBV6-1,TRBJ2-5,ASSELAIVTQY
TRBV14,TRBJ1-2,ASSQDLQPPRGYT
TRBV19,TRBJ1-2,ASSDRRFGGYT
TRBV2,TRBJ1-2,ASSDLRQGNYGYT
TRBV15,TRBJ1-2,ATSPSGANNYGYT
TRBV5-1,TRBJ2-2,ASSLPGTSNTGELF
TRBV5-6,TRBJ1-6,ASSLVEFARPSPLH
TRBV4-1,TRBJ2-2,ASSQEPGTANTGELF
TRBV6-7,TRBJ2-3,ASSYGTSGDRDTQY
TRBV7-2,TRBJ2-5,ASSRQETQY
TRBV5-1,TRBJ2-5,ASRQGAQETQY
TRBV6-5,TRBJ2-3,ASSRRDLSTDTQY
TRBV6-5,TRBJ1-2,ASSYVDSLYGYT
TRBV21-1,TRBJ2-1,ASSKAIFPHEQF